Listed below are T cell receptor beta chains from one sample, sequenced in a study of blood T cell repertoires in COVID-19. Clones were read by immunoSEQ multiplex PCR, and TCRdb kept only the in-frame ones, dropping some. This sample yields approximately 35,000 clones, of which 90% to 95% are seen a single time; about an eighth belongs to the top ten. The material sequenced was peripheral blood. The receptors shown here come from a human donor in a cohort sampled during active COVID-19. Both conserved end residues are part of each CDR3. The D gene is left open where the match is weak. Only part of the rows carry a size: once, few, many, or a class if the clone is expanded.

>-|TRBV5-1|-|TRBJ2-5
CASSSLLAQNQETQYF
TGCGCCAGCAGTTCCTTACTAGCACAGAATCAAGAGACCCAGTACTTC
>TRBD1|TRBV6-5|-|TRBJ2-1
CARLGTEPYNEQFF
TGTGCTCGTCTTGGGACAGAGCCCTACAATGAGCAGTTCTTC
>TRBD2|TRBV2|-|TRBJ2-1
CASSLLAYEQFF
TGTGCCAGCAGTTTACTAGCGTATGAGCAGTTCTTC
>TRBD2|TRBV3-1/TRBV3-2|-|TRBJ2-5
CASSQGRASGQETQYF
TGTGCCAGCAGCCAAGGGCGGGCTAGCGGGCAAGAGACCCAGTACTTC
>TRBD2|TRBV5-1|-|TRBJ2-7
CASSLASLTSGRTYEQYF
TGCGCCAGCAGCTTGGCCTCTTTGACTAGCGGGAGGACCTACGAGCAGTACTTC
>TRBD2|TRBV3-1/TRBV3-2|-|TRBJ2-1
CASSQGWTSGSEDNEQFF
TGTGCCAGCAGCCAAGGTTGGACTAGCGGGAGTGAAGACAATGAGCAGTTCTTC
>TRBD2|TRBV30|-|TRBJ2-1
CAWSPGLAHNEQFF
TGTGCCTGGTCCCCAGGACTAGCGCACAATGAGCAGTTCTTC
>-|TRBV12-3/TRBV12-4|-|TRBJ1-3
CASSRHRDTIYF
TGTGCCAGCAGTCGCCACAGGGACACCATATATTTT
>TRBD2|TRBV18|-|TRBJ2-3
CASSPLAGATDTQYF
TGTGCCAGCTCACCTCTAGCGGGAGCTACAGATACGCAGTATTTT
>-|TRBV6-6|-|TRBJ1-2
CASSYSDGRRYGYTF
TGTGCCAGCAGTTACTCAGATGGGCGGAGGTATGGCTACACCTTC
>-|TRBV6-2/TRBV6-3|-|TRBJ1-1
CASSYSLGGQNTEAFF
TGTGCCAGCAGTTACTCGTTGGGGGGGCAGAACACTGAAGCTTTCTTT
>TRBD1|TRBV18|-|TRBJ1-1
CASSGQGGTEAFF
TGTGCCAGCTCAGGACAGGGGGGCACTGAAGCTTTCTTT
>-|TRBV3-1/TRBV3-2|once|TRBJ1-4
CASSRRDSPPFF
TGTGCCAGCAGCCGAAGGGACTCCCCACCGTTTTTT
>TRBD1|TRBV6-5|-|TRBJ1-6
CASRLSQGGNSPLHF
TGTGCCAGCAGATTATCTCAGGGGGGCAATTCACCCCTCCACTTT
>TRBD2|TRBV14|once|TRBJ2-1
CASSPISGSAYNEQFF
TGTGCCAGCAGCCCCATTAGCGGGAGTGCCTACAATGAGCAGTTCTTC
>-|TRBV9|-|TRBJ1-1
CASSVTGMNTEAFF
TGTGCCAGCAGCGTAACAGGGATGAACACTGAAGCTTTCTTT
>TRBD2|TRBV20-1|-|TRBJ2-7
CSASTSSGYLGEQYF
TGCAGTGCTAGTACGTCTAGCGGGTATCTGGGGGAGCAGTACTTC
>TRBD1|TRBV7-6|once|TRBJ2-1
CASSPVQGTSYNEQFF
TGTGCCAGCAGCCCGGTACAGGGGACCTCCTACAATGAGCAGTTCTTC
>-|TRBV28|-|TRBJ1-5
CASSSMSGQNQPQHF
TGTGCCAGCAGTAGTATGAGTGGGCAGAATCAGCCCCAGCATTTT
>TRBD2|TRBV30|-|TRBJ2-7
CASIGTSNYEQYF
TGTGCCTCGATTGGGACTAGCAACTACGAGCAGTACTTC
>-|TRBV19|-|TRBJ1-6
CASSPGPYNSPLHF
TGTGCCAGTAGTCCTGGGCCCTATAATTCACCCCTCCACTTT
>-|TRBV27|-|TRBJ2-3
CASSLLRAGTGTQYF
TGTGCCAGCAGTTTATTAAGAGCGGGTACAGGTACGCAGTATTTT
>-|TRBV20-1|-|TRBJ1-6
CSARDLIALHF
TGCAGTGCTAGAGATTTGATAGCCCTCCACTTT
>-|TRBV10-2|once|TRBJ1-4
CASSARGSTNEKLFF
TGCGCCAGCTCAGCTCGGGGGTCAACTAATGAAAAACTGTTTTTT
>TRBD2|TRBV7-6|-|TRBJ2-5
CASSLVREGETQYF
TGTGCCAGCAGCTTAGTGAGGGAGGGGGAGACCCAGTACTTC